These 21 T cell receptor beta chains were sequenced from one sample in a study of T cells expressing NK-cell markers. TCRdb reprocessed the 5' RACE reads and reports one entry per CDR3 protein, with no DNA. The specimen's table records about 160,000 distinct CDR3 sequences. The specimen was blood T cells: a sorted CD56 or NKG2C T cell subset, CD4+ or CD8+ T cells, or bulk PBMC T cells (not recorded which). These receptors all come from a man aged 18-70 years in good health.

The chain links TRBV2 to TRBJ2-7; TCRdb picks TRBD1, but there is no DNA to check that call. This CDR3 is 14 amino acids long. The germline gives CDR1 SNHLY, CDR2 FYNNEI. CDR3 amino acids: CARGGTESSYEQYF.

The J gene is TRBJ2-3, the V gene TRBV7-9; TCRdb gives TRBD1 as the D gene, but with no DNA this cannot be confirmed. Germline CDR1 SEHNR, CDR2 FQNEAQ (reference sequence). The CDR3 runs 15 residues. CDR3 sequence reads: CASRQMGGITDTQYF.

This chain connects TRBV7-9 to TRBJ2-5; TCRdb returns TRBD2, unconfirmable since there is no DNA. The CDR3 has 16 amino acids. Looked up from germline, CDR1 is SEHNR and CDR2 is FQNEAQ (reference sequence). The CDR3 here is CASTLPSGGIRETQYF.

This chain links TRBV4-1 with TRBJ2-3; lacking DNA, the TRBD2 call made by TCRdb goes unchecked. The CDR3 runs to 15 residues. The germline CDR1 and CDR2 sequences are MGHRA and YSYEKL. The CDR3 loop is CASSQVSGGRDTQYF.

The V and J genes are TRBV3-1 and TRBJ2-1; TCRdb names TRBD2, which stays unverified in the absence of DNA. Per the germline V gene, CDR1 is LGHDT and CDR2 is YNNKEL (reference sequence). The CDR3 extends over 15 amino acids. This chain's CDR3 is CASSQEVGRAAEQFF.

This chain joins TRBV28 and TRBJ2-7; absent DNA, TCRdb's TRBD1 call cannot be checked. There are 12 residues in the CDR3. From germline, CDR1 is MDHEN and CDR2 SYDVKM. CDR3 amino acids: CASGRQLYEQYF.

Here the CDR3 reads CASSPIPGQGPTDTEAFF. The rearrangement links TRBV6-5 to TRBJ1-1; TCRdb names TRBD1, which stays unverified in the absence of DNA. In germline, CDR1 is MNHEY, CDR2 SVGAGI. The CDR3 covers 18 residues.

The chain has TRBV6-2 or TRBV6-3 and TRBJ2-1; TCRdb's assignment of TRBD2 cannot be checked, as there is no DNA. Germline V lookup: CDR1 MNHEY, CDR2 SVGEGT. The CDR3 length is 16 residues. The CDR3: CASSYGAGGPPCEQFF.

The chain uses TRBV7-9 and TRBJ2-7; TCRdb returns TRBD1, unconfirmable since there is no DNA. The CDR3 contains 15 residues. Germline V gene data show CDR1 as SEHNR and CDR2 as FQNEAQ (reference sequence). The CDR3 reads CASSPDRGTSYEQYF.

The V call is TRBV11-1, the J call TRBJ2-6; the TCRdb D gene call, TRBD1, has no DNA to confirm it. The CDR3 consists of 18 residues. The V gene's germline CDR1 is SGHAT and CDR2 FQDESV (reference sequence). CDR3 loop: CASSFPPVYYSGANVLTF.

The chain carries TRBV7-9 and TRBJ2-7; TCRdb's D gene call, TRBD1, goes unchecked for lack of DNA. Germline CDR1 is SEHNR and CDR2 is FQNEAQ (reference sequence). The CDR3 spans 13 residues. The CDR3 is CASNLGGSYEQYF.

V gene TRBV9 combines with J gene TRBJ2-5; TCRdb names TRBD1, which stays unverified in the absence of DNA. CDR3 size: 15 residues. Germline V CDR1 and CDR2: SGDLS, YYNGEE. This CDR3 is CASSPLKTGRETQYF.

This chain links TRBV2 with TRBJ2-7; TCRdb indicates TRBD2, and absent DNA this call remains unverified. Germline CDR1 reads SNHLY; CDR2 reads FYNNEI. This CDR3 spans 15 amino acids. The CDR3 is CASSERRQGGHEQYF.

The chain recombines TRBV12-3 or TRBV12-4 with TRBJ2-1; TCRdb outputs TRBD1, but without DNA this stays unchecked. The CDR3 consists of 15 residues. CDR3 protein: CASSLETANYNEQFF.

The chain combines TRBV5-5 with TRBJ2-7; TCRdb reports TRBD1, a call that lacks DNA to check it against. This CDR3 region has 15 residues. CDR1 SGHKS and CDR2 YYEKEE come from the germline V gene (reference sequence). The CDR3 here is CASSPSTAPGYEQYF.

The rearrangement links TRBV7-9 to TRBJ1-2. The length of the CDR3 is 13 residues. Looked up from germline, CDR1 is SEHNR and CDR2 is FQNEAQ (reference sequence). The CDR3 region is CASSLRADYGYTF.

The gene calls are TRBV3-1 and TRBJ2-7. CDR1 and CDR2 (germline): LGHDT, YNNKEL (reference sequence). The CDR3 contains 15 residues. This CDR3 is CASSQGLDSSYEQYF.

The CDR3 is CARVEMYRQTGPHYEQYF. The chain has TRBV6-1 and TRBJ2-7; with no DNA, the TCRdb D assignment of TRBD1 cannot be verified. CDR3 size: 18 residues. Germline V gene lookup returns CDR1 MNHNS and CDR2 SASEGT.

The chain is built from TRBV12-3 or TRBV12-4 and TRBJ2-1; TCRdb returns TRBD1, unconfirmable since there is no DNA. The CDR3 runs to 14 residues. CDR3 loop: CATQPGQGRNEQFF.

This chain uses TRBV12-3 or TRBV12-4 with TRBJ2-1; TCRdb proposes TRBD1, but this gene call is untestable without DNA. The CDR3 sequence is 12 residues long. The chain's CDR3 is CATDTGYNEQFF.

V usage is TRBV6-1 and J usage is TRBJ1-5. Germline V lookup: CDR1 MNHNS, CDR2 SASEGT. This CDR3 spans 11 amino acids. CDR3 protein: CASSDSSPQHF.